A single T cell receptor (beta chain) is shown here with its context. The entry originates in a study of blood T cell repertoires in COVID-19. Germline CDR1 is GTSNPN and CDR2 is SVGIG (reference sequence). The CDR3 length is 15 residues. V trimming: 1 base; J trimming: 0 bases; junction bases outside the gene matches: 4. Authors' analysis steps: Estimation of nucleated cell counts was performed using reference gene primer amplification. Measured with immunoSEQ multiplex PCR; TCRdb has only the in-frame clones, and not every one. V and J calls and clone size are copied from that table; D and trimming were computed from the DNA. The table records some 250,000 clones, under 90% of them present only once. Those enrolled, adults aged roughly 18 to 95 years, came from 24 US areas.

The chain carries TRBV30 and TRBJ1-2; 8 bases are a match to TRBD1. What was sequenced was PBMCs or T cells enriched from blood (not recorded which). This sequence originates from a woman aged 25 to 39 with acute COVID-19. CDR3 loop: CAWSEGQGANYGYTF. CDR3 coding DNA: TGTGCCTGGAGTGAAGGACAGGGAGCTAACTATGGCTACACCTTC.